The 5 T cell receptor beta chains below all came from one sample that was sequenced in a study of blood T cell repertoires in COVID-19. The data were produced by immunoSEQ multiplex PCR, yet TCRdb's version contains in-frame clones alone and is incomplete. The sample has fewer than 200,000 clones, roughly 93% seen once. Sequenced input: peripheral blood. The receptors were gathered from a man younger than 30 with COVID-19, enrolled during active disease.

The rearrangement links TRBV4-3 to TRBJ2-1, with 11 bases that match TRBD2. The CDR3 length is 16 residues. Per germline, CDR1 LGHNA and CDR2 YSLEER. V lost 3 bases to trimming and J lost 5 bases; unmatched junction nucleotides: 6. Here the CDR3 DNA reads TGCGCCAGCAGCCATAGCGGGAGGGCCGTCCACAATGAGCAGTTCTTC. Its protein is CASSHSGRAVHNEQFF.

With regard to this clone: The same CDR3 is also encoded by other DNA sequences in this sample. This rearrangement joins TRBV9 to TRBJ2-1; TRBD2 agrees at 9 bases. Germline V gene sequence: CDR1 SGDLS, CDR2 YYNGEE. The CDR3 has 14 residues. J gave up 0 bases and V 5 bases, and 0 bases lay outside the gene matches. The CDR3 DNA sequence: TGTGCCAGCAGTAGCGGGAGCTCCTACAATGAGCAGTTCTTC. The encoded protein is CASSSGSSYNEQFF.

This chain links TRBV15 with TRBJ2-1; D uncertain. The CDR3 is made up of 13 amino acids. CDR1 and CDR2 from the germline V gene are LNHNV and YYDKDF (reference sequence). Trimming removed 6 bases from V and 0 bases from J, with 6 bases in between. The CDR3 sequence: CATRLGSYNEQFF. CDR3 coding DNA: TGTGCCACCAGACTCGGCTCCTACAATGAGCAGTTCTTC.

This rearrangement joins TRBV5-1 to TRBJ2-2; 8 nucleotides line up with TRBD2. The CDR3 has 17 residues. The germline V gene has CDR1 SGHRS and CDR2 YFSETQ. The V and J ends lost 6 bases and 4 bases, in that order; junction bases with no gene match: 14. The CDR3 protein is CASTLGSGRAGTGELFF. CDR3 DNA: TGCGCCAGCACCCTGGGGTCCGGGAGGGCCGGCACCGGGGAGCTGTTTTTT.

V and J are TRBV6-6 and TRBJ1-5; D perhaps matches TRBD1 (5 bases). CDR1 MNHNY and CDR2 SVGAGI come from the germline V gene (reference sequence). The CDR3 has 16 residues. V was shortened by 0 bases and J by 3 bases, with 12 bases between the two germline ends. The CDR3 here is CASSYSSSGANQPQHF. DNA of the CDR3: TGTGCCAGCAGTTACTCGTCTTCTGGGGCCAATCAGCCCCAGCATTTT.